A selection of T cell receptor beta chains follows, all from one sample in a study of graft-versus-host responses after intestinal transplantation. The method was immunoSEQ multiplex PCR; TCRdb's version includes in-frame clones alone and lacks a portion of them. The sample holds under 25,000 clones, approximately 86% seen once. The sample in question was PBMCs, obtained around 230 days after intestinal transplant. The receptors here all came from a human patient who received an intestinal transplant, so some T cells may come from the graft donor. CDR3s include the opening cysteine and the closing phenylalanine or tryptophan. D genes are given only for firm matches. Clone size is stated in some rows and not others, as once, few, many or a class when expanded.

abundance	j_gene	v_gene	d_gene	CDR3nt	CDR3aa
-	TRBJ2-5	TRBV6-5	-	TGTGCCAGCAGTTCGTTCAGAGAGACCCAGTACTTC	CASSSFRETQYF
-	TRBJ1-3	TRBV11-2	-	TGTGCCAGCAGCTTAGCACAGGGAGGTGGAAACACCATATATTTT	CASSLAQGGGNTIYF
-	TRBJ1-1	TRBV5-1	TRBD1	TGCGCCAGCAGCTTGGGAGGGACAGGCCCCACTGAAGCTTTCTTT	CASSLGGTGPTEAFF
-	TRBJ1-1	TRBV19	-	TGTGCCAGTAGTAACACCCCAACTGAAGCTTTCTTT	CASSNTPTEAFF
-	TRBJ1-2	TRBV5-8	-	TGTGCCAGCAGCTTGACCGGTGCCTATGGCTACACCTTC	CASSLTGAYGYTF
-	TRBJ1-1	TRBV29-1	-	TGCAGCGTTACTAACAGGGTGCGGACTGAAGCTTTCTTT	CSVTNRVRTEAFF
-	TRBJ2-1	TRBV27	TRBD2	TGTGCCAGCAGTTTACTAGCGGGGGAACAGTTCTTC	CASSLLAGEQFF
-	TRBJ2-1	TRBV7-9	TRBD2	TGTGCCAGCAGCCTGGCTAGCGGGGGGGACGATGAGCAGTTCTTC	CASSLASGGDDEQFF
-	TRBJ2-1	TRBV5-4	-	TGTGCCAGCAGCTTGGATGGGGGGGCCATGAGCTCCTACAATGAGCAGTTCTTC	CASSLDGGAMSSYNEQFF
-	TRBJ1-5	TRBV6-6	-	TGTGCCAGCACGGGGACAAGAAATCAGCCCCAGCATTTT	CASTGTRNQPQHF
once	TRBJ2-5	TRBV5-1	-	TGCGCCAGCAGCCCCGGACAAGGCCAAGAGACCCAGTACTTC	CASSPGQGQETQYF
-	TRBJ1-1	TRBV12-5	TRBD1	TGTGCTAGTGGTTCGAGGACAGGGAACACTGAAGCTTTCTTT	CASGSRTGNTEAFF
-	TRBJ2-1	TRBV27	-	TGTGCCAGCAGTTTGGAAGGAGACTCCTACAATGAGCAGTTCTTC	CASSLEGDSYNEQFF
-	TRBJ1-5	TRBV4-1	-	TGCGCCAGCAGCCAAGGCAATCAGCCCCAGCATTTT	CASSQGNQPQHF
-	TRBJ1-1	TRBV7-9	-	TGTGCCAGCAGCTTAGAGTCCAGGGGTGAAGCTTTCTTT	CASSLESRGEAFF
once	TRBJ1-1	TRBV10-1	-	TGCGCCAGCAGTATGGGGCAGAACACTGAAGCTTTCTTT	CASSMGQNTEAFF
-	TRBJ1-4	TRBV20-1	-	TGCAGTGCCGTGGATGAAAAACTGTTTTTT	CSAVDEKLFF
-	TRBJ1-1	TRBV7-6	-	TGTGCCAGCAGCTTAATACCTGAAGCTTTCTTT	CASSLIPEAFF
-	TRBJ1-6	TRBV2	-	TGTGCCAGCACGAAGGGGTTCTCCTATAATTCACCCCTCCACTTT	CASTKGFSYNSPLHF
-	TRBJ2-7	TRBV9	-	TGTGCCAGCAGCGCGGGAACAGGAGGCGAGCAGTACTTC	CASSAGTGGEQYF
once	TRBJ2-3	TRBV5-1	TRBD2	TGCGCCAGCAGCCCTCCCCAGCGGGGGAGCCTCGATACGCAGTATTTT	CASSPPQRGSLDTQYF
-	TRBJ1-3	TRBV7-9	-	TGTGCCAGCAGCCACACCATCCTAAGCTCTGGAAACACCATATATTTT	CASSHTILSSGNTIYF
-	TRBJ2-3	TRBV27	-	TGTGCCAGCAGTTCCTCCCTAGCGTCTATTAGCACAGATACGCAGTATTTT	CASSSSLASISTDTQYF
-	TRBJ2-5	TRBV4-1	-	TGCGCCAGCAGCCAAGAGCCCAGCCCCCAAGAGACCCAGTACTTC	CASSQEPSPQETQYF
-	TRBJ2-5	TRBV7-7	TRBD1	TGTGCCAGCAGCCAACCCTCAGGGACAGAGACGGGGGAGACCCAGTACTTC	CASSQPSGTETGETQYF
-	TRBJ1-6	TRBV5-1	-	TGCGCCAGCAGCTCGTTGGGTTTTCGCTCACCCCTCCACTTT	CASSSLGFRSPLHF
-	TRBJ1-1	TRBV6-6	-	TGTGCCAGCAGTTACTCGCGAGGCACTGAAGCTTTCTTT	CASSYSRGTEAFF
-	TRBJ2-5	TRBV27	-	TGTGCCAGCAGGTGGAGGGGCGGGGAGACCCAGTACTTC	CASRWRGGETQYF
-	TRBJ1-6	TRBV10-2	-	TGCGCCAGCGGGGAGGGGAGAGAATCACCCCTCCACTTT	CASGEGRESPLHF
once	TRBJ2-3	TRBV9	-	TGTGCCAGCAGCGTATTCGGCGGAGTGAGCACAGATACGCAGTATTTT	CASSVFGGVSTDTQYF
few	TRBJ2-7	TRBV7-9	-	TGTGCCAGCACCGGAGGGGGGTACGAGCAGTACTTC	CASTGGGYEQYF
few	TRBJ2-5	TRBV10-2	-	TGCGCCAGCAGTGACCCAGGGCGGGGAGAGACCCAGTACTTC	CASSDPGRGETQYF
-	TRBJ1-5	TRBV14	-	TGTGCCAGCAGCCAACTTCGTGGGGTTAGCAATCAGCCCCAGCATTTT	CASSQLRGVSNQPQHF
few	TRBJ2-1	TRBV7-8	TRBD2	TGTGCCAGCAGCTTCGGCGGGGGGGACTACAATGAGCAGTTCTTC	CASSFGGGDYNEQFF
once	TRBJ2-7	TRBV11-3	TRBD2	TGTGCCAGCAGCTCGGGGAGGGGCCGCCAGGGATCCTCCTACGAGCAGTACTTC	CASSSGRGRQGSSYEQYF
few	TRBJ2-2	TRBV7-9	-	TGTGCCAGCAGAAGACTTGTGGAGCTGTTTTTT	CASRRLVELFF
-	TRBJ2-2	TRBV19	TRBD1	TGTGCCAGTGAAACAGGGGTCGACTTCACCGGGGAGCTGTTTTTT	CASETGVDFTGELFF
-	TRBJ1-1	TRBV6-5	-	TGTGCCAGCAGTGCAGTAGGGAGGACTGAAGCTTTCTTT	CASSAVGRTEAFF
-	TRBJ2-1	TRBV5-1	TRBD2	TGCGCCAGCAAAGCGGGGGCCTCCTACAATGAGCAGTTCTTC	CASKAGASYNEQFF
few	TRBJ2-5	TRBV10-1	TRBD1	TGCGCCAGCAGTGAGTCGGCAGGGGGACAAGAGACCCAGTACTTC	CASSESAGGQETQYF
-	TRBJ1-1	TRBV6-6	-	TGTGCCAGCAGGCAGGAGGATCGGACTGAAGCTTTCTTT	CASRQEDRTEAFF
few	TRBJ1-2	TRBV19	TRBD1	TGTGCCAGTAGTCCAGGGGGACGGGTGAGCTACACCTTC	CASSPGGRVSYTF
-	TRBJ2-1	TRBV7-9	-	TGTGCCAGCACTGAGGGGTTGGGAAATGAGCAGTTCTTC	CASTEGLGNEQFF
-	TRBJ1-2	TRBV4-1	-	TGCGCCAGCAGCCTGCGCATCCAGAACCGAAAGACCTATGGCTACACCTTC	CASSLRIQNRKTYGYTF
once	TRBJ1-2	TRBV18	TRBD1	TGTGCCAGCTCACCGATTCCGACAGGGTCGAGTGGTGGCTACACCTTC	CASSPIPTGSSGGYTF
once	TRBJ1-2	TRBV6-5	-	TGTGCCAGCAGTTACTCGATGGGAGGGAATAGAGGCTACACCTTC	CASSYSMGGNRGYTF
-	TRBJ1-5	TRBV6-1	-	TGTGCCAGCAGTCCGACCGACCCGGGAGTGACCCAGCATTTT	CASSPTDPGVTQHF
-	TRBJ2-5	TRBV7-6	-	TGTGCCAGCAGCTTCCGGGGGGCGAGCGAGACCCAGTACTTC	CASSFRGASETQYF
once	TRBJ1-6	TRBV27	-	TGTGCCAGCACCTCAGTAGATGGTTCACCCCTCCACTTT	CASTSVDGSPLHF
-	TRBJ2-1	TRBV5-1	TRBD2	TGCGCCAGTAGCCTCGCCGGGACTAGCGACAATGAGCAGTTCTTC	CASSLAGTSDNEQFF
-	TRBJ1-4	TRBV27	TRBD1	TGTGCCAGCAGCGCAGGGGGCAGGTTTGAAAAACTGTTTTTT	CASSAGGRFEKLFF